This TCR beta chain came from a study of blood T cell repertoires in COVID-19. Study at large: Sources were T cells, B-cell-depleted T cells, or PBMCs; the material itself was cDNA or gDNA.

In the source study's methods: Reference gene primers were amplified, and this amplification served to estimate nucleated cell counts. Using immunoSEQ multiplex PCR, the repertoire was profiled, and TCRdb retains in-frame clones only, with some absent. The DNA was the basis for D and trimming; V, J and clone size are from that table. This table holds about 150,000 clones, about four fifths found once. V was trimmed by 10 bases and J by 1 base, leaving 19 bases between them. The CDR3 spans 15 residues. The germline gives CDR1 MNHEY, CDR2 SVGAGI. The sample consisted of peripheral blood. The TCR originated in a woman aged 55-69 years with acute or convalescent COVID-19. The chain is built from TRBV6-5 and TRBJ1-2, with D possibly matching TRBD1 (6 bases). The DNA for the CDR3 is TGTGCCACCAGGGGCACCCTTGACCTTAACTATGGCTACACCTTC. Its protein is CATRGTLDLNYGYTF.